Shown below are 7 T cell receptor beta chains from a single sample sequenced in a study of cytomegalovirus exposure and HLA in healthy donors. The study ran its PCR with 60 Vbeta and 13 Jbeta primers. TCRdb keeps only in-frame clones here, not all; method: immunoSEQ multiplex PCR. The sample has around 150,000 clones, nearly 80% seen once; the top ten hold around 0.97%. The sample consisted of PBMCs. These receptors were collected from a woman in her 50s in good health and CMV-seropositive.

The V and J genes are TRBV20-1 and TRBJ1-1, with D hard to call. The CDR3 has 11 residues. V gave up 3 bases and J gave up 5 bases, with 7 bases separating them. The germline V gene encodes CDR1 DFQATT and CDR2 SNEGSKA (reference sequence). The CDR3 DNA reads as TGCAGTGCTAGGTTTTATACTGAAGCTTTCTTT. It translates to CSARFYTEAFF.

V and J are TRBV4-1 and TRBJ2-3; 10 nucleotides align to TRBD1. The CDR3 spans 15 residues. Looked up from germline, CDR1 is MGHRA and CDR2 is YSYEKL. The V gene end was trimmed by 1 base and the J gene end by 6 bases; junction bases not matched to a gene: 4. The CDR3 sequence: CASSQATGGRDTQYF. Written as DNA, the CDR3 is TGCGCCAGCAGCCAAGCGACAGGGGGCCGCGATACGCAGTATTTT.

This rearrangement joins TRBV4-3 to TRBJ2-7; 9 bases are a match to TRBD1. The CDR3 extends over 16 amino acids. CDR1 LGHNA and CDR2 YSLEER come from the germline V gene. J was trimmed by 3 bases and V by 3 bases; bases with no gene match: 9. As DNA, the CDR3 is TGCGCCAGCAGCCAGGACGCCGGGACAGGGTTCTACGAGCAGTACTTC. It codes for CASSQDAGTGFYEQYF.

About this clone itself: This sample also contains other DNA sequences that code for the same CDR3. This chain links TRBV9 with TRBJ1-1; 7 positions agree with TRBD1. V shed 4 bases and J 1 base; nucleotides not matched to a gene: 4. Germline V gene data show CDR1 as SGDLS and CDR2 as YYNGEE. The CDR3 loop spans 14 amino acids. CDR3 sequence: CASSPRTGNTEAFF. For the CDR3, the DNA is TGTGCCAGCAGCCCACGGACAGGGAACACTGAAGCTTTCTTT.

V and J are TRBV5-6 and TRBJ2-3, with TRBD1 identical over 7 bases. Germline CDR1 reads SGHDT; CDR2 reads YYEEEE. V was clipped by 0 bases and J by 9 bases; unmatched bases: 7. The CDR3 is made up of 14 amino acids. Written as DNA, the CDR3 is TGTGCCAGCAGCTTGGGGGACAGTAAGAGGACGCAGTATTTT. Translated: CASSLGDSKRTQYF. The whole variable domain, remainder taken from reference TRBV5-6 and TRBJ2-3, is DAGVTQSPTHLIKTRGQQVTLRCSPKSGHDTVSWYQQALGQGPQFIFQYYEEEERQRGNFPDRFSGHQFPNYSSELNVNALLLGDSALYLCASSLGDSKRTQYFGPGTRLTVL.

The rearrangement links TRBV18 to TRBJ2-5, with a weak D call TRBD1 (5 bases). Between the trimmed V and J ends, which lost 4 bases and 5 bases, there was a span of 11 bases. The CDR3 is 13 amino acids. Per germline, CDR1 KGHSH and CDR2 LQKENI. This chain's CDR3 is CASSRFRDETQYF. In nucleotides, the CDR3 is TGTGCCAGCTCACGATTCAGGGATGAGACCCAGTACTTC.

The J gene is TRBJ2-3, the V gene TRBV28; TRBD2 matches at 10 bases. Germline V lookup: CDR1 MDHEN, CDR2 SYDVKM. This CDR3 comprises 15 residues. The V segment lost 2 bases and the J segment 1 base; nucleotides outside the gene matches: 0. CDR3 region: CASSLLAGGTDTQYF. The CDR3 DNA follows: TGTGCCAGCAGTTTACTAGCGGGGGGCACAGATACGCAGTATTTT.